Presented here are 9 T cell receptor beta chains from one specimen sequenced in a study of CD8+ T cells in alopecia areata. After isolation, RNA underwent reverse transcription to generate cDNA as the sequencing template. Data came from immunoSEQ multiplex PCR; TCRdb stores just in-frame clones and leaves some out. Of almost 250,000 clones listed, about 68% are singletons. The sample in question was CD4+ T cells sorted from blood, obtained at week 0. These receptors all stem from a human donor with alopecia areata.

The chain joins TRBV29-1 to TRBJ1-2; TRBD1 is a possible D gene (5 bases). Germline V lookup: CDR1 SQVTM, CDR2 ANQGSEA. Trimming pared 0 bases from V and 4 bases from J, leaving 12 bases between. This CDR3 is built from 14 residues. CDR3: CSVEEQGGSYGYTF. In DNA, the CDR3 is TGCAGCGTTGAAGAGCAGGGTGGGAGCTATGGCTACACCTTC.

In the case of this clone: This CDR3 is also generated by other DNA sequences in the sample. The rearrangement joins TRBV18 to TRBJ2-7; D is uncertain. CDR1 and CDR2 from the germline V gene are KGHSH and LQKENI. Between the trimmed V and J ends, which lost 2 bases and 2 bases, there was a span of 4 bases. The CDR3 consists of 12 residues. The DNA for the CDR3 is TGTGCCAGCTCACCAGGCACCTACGAGCAGTACTTC. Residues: CASSPGTYEQYF.

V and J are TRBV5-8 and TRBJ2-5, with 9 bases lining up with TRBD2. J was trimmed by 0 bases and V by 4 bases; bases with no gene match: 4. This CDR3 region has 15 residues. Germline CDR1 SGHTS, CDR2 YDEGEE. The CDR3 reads CASSPRTSDQETQYF. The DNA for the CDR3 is TGTGCCAGCAGCCCAAGGACTAGCGACCAAGAGACCCAGTACTTC. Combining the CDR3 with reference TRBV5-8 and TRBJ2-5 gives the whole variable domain EAGVTQSPTHLIKTRGQQATLRCSPISGHTSVYWYQQALGLGLQFLLWYDEGEERNRGNFPPRFSGRQFPNYSSELNVNALELEDSALYLCASSPRTSDQETQYFGPGTRLLVL.

CDR3 sequence: CASSPGLGGNTDTQYF. DNA for the CDR3: TGTGCCAGCAGCCCAGGGCTGGGGGGCAACACAGATACGCAGTATTTT. The rearrangement links TRBV4-2 to TRBJ2-3; D may correspond to TRBD1 or TRBD2 (6 bases each). This CDR3 spans 16 amino acids. Germline CDR1 LGHNA, CDR2 YNFKEQ. V was trimmed by 4 bases and J by 2 bases, leaving 16 bases between them.

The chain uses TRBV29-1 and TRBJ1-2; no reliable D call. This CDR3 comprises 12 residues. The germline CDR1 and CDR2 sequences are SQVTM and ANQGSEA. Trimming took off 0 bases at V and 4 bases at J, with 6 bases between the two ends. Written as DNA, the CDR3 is TGCAGCGTTGAAGAGGCCCCCTATGGCTACACCTTC. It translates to CSVEEAPYGYTF.

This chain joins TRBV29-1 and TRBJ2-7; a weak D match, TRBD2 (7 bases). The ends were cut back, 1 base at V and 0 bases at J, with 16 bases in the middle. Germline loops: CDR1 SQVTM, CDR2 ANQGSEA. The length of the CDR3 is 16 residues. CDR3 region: CSVEGRGRGPSYEQYF. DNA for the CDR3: TGCAGCGTTGAAGGCCGCGGGCGGGGGCCCTCCTACGAGCAGTACTTC.

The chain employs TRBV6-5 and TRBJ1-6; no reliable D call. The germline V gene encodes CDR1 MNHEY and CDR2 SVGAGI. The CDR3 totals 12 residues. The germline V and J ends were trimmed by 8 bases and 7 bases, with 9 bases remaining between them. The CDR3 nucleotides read TGTGCCAGCCAAGGGCACAATTCACCCCTCCACTTT. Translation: CASQGHNSPLHF.

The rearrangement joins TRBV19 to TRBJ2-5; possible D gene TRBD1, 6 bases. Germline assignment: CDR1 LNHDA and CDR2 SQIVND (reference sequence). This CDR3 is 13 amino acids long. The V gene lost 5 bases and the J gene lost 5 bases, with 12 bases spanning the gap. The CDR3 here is CASSRDMEETQYF. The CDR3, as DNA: TGTGCCAGTAGTCGGGACATGGAGGAGACCCAGTACTTC.

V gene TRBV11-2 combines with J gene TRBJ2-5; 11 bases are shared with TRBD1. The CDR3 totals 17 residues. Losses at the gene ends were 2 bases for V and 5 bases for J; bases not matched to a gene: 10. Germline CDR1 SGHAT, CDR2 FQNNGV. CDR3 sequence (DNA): TGTGCCAGCAGCTTACCCCTCGGGACAGGGGGTATGGAGACCCAGTACTTC. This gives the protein CASSLPLGTGGMETQYF.